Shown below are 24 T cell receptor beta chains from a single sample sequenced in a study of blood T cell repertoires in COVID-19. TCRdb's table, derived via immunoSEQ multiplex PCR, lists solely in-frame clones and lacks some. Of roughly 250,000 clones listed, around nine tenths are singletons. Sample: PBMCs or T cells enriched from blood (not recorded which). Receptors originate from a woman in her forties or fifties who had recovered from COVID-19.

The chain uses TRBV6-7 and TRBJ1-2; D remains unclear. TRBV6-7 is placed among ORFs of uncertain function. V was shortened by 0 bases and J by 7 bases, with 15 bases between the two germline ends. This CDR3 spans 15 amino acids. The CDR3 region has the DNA TGTGCCAGCAGTTACTCGATTATCGTGGCTGGTGGCTACACCTTC. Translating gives CASSYSIIVAGGYTF.

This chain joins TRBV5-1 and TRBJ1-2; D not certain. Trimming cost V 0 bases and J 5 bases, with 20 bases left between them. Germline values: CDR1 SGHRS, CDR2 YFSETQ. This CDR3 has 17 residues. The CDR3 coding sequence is TGCGCCAGCAGCTTGGCTTCCCCGGGTTCAGCCTTTTATGGCTACACCTTC. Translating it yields CASSLASPGSAFYGYTF.

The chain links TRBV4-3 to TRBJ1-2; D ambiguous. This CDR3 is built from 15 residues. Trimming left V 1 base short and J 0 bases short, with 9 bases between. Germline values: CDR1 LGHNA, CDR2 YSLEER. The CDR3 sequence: CASSQGHTPNYGYTF. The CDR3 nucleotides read TGCGCCAGCAGCCAAGGCCACACACCTAACTATGGCTACACCTTC.

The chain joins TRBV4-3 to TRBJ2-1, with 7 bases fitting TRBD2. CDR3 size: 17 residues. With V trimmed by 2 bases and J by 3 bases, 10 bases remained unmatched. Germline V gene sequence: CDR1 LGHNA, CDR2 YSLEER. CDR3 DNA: TGCGCCAGCAGCCAATCCTTAGCGGGCCGGATCTACAATGAGCAGTTCTTC. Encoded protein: CASSQSLAGRIYNEQFF.

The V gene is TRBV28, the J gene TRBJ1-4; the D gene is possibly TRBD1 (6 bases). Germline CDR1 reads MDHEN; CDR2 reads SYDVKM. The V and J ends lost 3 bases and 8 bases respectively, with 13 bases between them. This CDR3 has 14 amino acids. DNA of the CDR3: TGTGCCAGCAGTTTGCGGGGGGCCGGGGAAAAACTGTTTTTT. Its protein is CASSLRGAGEKLFF.

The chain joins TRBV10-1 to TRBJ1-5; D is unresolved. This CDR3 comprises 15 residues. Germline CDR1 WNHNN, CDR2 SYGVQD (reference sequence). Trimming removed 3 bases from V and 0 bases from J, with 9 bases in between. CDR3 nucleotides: TGCGCCAGCAGTGAACGAGATAATAGCAATCAGCCCCAGCATTTT. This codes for CASSERDNSNQPQHF.

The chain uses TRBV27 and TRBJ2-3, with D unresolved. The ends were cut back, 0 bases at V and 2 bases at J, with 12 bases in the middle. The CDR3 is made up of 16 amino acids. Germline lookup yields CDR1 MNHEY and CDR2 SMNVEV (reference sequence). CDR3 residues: CASSLSKARYTDTQYF. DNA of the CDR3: TGTGCCAGCAGTTTATCGAAGGCTAGATACACAGATACGCAGTATTTT.

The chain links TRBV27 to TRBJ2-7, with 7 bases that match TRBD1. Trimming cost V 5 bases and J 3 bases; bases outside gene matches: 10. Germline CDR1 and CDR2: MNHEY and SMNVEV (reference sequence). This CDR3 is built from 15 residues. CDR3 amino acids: CASSSTGEPNYEQYF. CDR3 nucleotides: TGTGCCAGCAGTAGTACAGGGGAGCCTAACTACGAGCAGTACTTC.

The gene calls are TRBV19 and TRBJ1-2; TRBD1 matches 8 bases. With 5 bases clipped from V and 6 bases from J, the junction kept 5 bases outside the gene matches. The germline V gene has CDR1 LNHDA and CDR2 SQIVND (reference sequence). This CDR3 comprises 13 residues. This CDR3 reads CASSGQGGDGYTF. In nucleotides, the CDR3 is TGTGCCAGTAGTGGACAGGGAGGTGATGGCTACACCTTC.

CDR3 DNA: TGTGCCAGCAGCGGAGGGACAGGGGGCCTTGGAAACACCATATATTTT. This translates into CASSGGTGGLGNTIYF. The chain recombines TRBV9 with TRBJ1-3; TRBD1 matches at 12 bases. Per germline, CDR1 SGDLS and CDR2 YYNGEE. CDR3 size: 16 residues. With V trimmed by 3 bases and J by 3 bases, 4 bases remained unmatched.

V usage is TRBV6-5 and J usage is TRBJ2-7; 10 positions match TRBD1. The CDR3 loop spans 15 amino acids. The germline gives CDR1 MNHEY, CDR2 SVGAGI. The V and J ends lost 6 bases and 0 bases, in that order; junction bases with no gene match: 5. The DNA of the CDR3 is TGTGCCAGCAGACGCCGGGACAGGGGCTCCTACGAGCAGTACTTC. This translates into CASRRRDRGSYEQYF.

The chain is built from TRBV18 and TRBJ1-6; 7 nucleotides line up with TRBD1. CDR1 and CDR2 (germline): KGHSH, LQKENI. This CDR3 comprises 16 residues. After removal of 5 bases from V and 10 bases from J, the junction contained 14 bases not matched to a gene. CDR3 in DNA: TGTGCCAGCTCAAGTATAGGGGGCGCGCCCCAATCACCCCTCCACTTT. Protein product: CASSSIGGAPQSPLHF.

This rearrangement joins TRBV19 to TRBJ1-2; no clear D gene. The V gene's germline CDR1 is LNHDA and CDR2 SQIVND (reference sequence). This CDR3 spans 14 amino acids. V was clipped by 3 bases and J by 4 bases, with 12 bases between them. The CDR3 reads CASSISHKVYGYTF. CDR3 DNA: TGTGCCAGTAGTATCTCCCACAAAGTCTATGGCTACACCTTC. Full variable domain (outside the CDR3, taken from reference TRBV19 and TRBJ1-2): DGGITQSPKYLFRKEGQNVTLSCEQNLNHDAMYWYRQDPGQGLRLIYYSQIVNDFQKGDIAEGYSVSREKKESFPLTVTSAQKNPTAFYLCASSISHKVYGYTFGSGTRLTVV.

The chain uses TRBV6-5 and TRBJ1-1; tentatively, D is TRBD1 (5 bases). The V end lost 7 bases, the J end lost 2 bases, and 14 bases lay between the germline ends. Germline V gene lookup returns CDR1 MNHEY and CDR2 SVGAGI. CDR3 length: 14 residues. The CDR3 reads CASTRQLPNTEAFF. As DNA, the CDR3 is TGTGCCAGCACTAGACAGCTTCCTAACACTGAAGCTTTCTTT.

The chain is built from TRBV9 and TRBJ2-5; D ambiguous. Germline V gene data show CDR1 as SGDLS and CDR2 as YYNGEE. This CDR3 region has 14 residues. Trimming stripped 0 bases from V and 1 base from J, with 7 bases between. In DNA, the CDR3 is TGTGCCAGCAGCGTAGGGGCTGGCCAAGAGACCCAGTACTTC. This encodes CASSVGAGQETQYF.

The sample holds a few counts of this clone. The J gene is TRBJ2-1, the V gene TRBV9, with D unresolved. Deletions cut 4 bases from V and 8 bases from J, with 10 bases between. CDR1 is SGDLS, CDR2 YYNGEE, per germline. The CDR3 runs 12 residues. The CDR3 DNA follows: TGTGCCAGCAGCCCCACTGCCTATGAGCAGTTCTTC. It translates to CASSPTAYEQFF.

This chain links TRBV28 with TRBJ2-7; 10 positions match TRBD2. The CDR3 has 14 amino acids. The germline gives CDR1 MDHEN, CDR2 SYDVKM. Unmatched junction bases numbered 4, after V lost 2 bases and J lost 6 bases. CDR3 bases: TGTGCCAGCAGTTTAAGGCTAGCGGGAGCCGAGCAGTACTTC. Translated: CASSLRLAGAEQYF.

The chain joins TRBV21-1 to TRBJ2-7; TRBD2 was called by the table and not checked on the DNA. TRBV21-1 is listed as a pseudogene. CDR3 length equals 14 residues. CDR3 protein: CANLIPGPRGEQYF. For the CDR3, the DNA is TGTGCCAACCTTATTCCTGGCCCACGAGGCGAGCAGTACTTC.

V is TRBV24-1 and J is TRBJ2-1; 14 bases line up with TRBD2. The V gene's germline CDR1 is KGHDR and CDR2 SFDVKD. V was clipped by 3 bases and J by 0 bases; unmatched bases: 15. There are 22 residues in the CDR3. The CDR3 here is CATSDPAGSGTSGSGSYNEQFF. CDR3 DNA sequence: TGTGCCACCAGTGATCCCGCCGGGTCCGGGACTAGCGGGAGTGGCTCCTACAATGAGCAGTTCTTC.

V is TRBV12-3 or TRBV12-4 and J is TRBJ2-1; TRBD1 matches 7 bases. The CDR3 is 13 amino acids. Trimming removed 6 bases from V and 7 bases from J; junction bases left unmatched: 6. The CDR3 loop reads CASRQTQGNEQFF. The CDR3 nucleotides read TGTGCCAGCAGGCAGACACAGGGGAATGAGCAGTTCTTC.

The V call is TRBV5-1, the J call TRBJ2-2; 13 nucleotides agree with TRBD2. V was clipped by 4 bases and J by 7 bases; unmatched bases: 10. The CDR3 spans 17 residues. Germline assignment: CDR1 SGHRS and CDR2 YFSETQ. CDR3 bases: TGCGCCAGCAGCCCAGAACTAGCGGGAGGGCCAGGCGGGGAGCTGTTTTTT. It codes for CASSPELAGGPGGELFF.

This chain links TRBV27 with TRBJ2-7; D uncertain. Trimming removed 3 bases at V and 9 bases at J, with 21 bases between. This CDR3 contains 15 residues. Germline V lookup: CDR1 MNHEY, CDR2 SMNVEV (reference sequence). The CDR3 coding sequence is TGTGCCAGCAGTTTCATAGCCCACGCACCTACCGGGCAGTACTTC. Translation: CASSFIAHAPTGQYF.

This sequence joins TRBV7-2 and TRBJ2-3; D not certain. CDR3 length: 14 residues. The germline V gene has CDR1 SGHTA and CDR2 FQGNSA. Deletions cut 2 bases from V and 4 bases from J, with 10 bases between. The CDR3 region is CASSLQSDSDTQYF. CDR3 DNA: TGTGCCAGCAGCTTACAAAGCGACTCAGATACGCAGTATTTT.

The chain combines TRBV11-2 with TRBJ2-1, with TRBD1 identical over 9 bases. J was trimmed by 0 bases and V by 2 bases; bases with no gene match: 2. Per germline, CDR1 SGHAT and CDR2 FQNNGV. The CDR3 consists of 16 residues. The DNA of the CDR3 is TGTGCCAGCAGCTTAACAGGGGGCCTCTCCTACAATGAGCAGTTCTTC. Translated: CASSLTGGLSYNEQFF.